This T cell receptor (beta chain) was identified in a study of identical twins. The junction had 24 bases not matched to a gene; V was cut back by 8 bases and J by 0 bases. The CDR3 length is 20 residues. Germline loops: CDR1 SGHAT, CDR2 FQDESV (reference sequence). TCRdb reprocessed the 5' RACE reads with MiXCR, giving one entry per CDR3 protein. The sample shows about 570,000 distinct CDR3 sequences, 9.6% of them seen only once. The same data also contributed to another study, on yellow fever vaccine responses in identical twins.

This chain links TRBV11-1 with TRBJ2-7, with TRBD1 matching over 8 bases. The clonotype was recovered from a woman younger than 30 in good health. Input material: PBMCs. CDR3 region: CASGPPGTGPWRGSSYEQYF. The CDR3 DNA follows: TGTGCCAGCGGCCCCCCGGGGACAGGACCGTGGCGTGGGAGCTCCTACGAGCAGTACTTC.